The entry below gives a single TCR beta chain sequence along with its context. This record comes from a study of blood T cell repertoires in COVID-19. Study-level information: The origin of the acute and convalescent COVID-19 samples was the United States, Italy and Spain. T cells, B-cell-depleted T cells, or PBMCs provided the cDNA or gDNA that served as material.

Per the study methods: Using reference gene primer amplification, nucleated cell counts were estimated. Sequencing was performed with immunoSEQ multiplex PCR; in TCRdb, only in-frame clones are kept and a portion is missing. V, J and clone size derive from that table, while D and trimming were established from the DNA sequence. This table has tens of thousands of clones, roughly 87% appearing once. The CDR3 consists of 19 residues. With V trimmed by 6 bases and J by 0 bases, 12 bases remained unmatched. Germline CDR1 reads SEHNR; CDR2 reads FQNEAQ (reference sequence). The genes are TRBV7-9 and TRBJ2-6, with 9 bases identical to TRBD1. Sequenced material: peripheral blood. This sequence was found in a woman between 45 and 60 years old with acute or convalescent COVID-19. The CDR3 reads CASRGDRAYTSSGANVLTF. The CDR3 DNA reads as TGTGCCAGCAGGGGGGACAGGGCGTATACGAGCTCTGGGGCCAACGTCCTGACTTTC.